These T cell receptor beta chains were read from a single sample in a study of Tregs in tolerant kidney transplant recipients. Sequencing was performed with immunoSEQ multiplex PCR; in TCRdb, only in-frame clones are kept and a portion is missing. The data show around 66,000 clones, around 85% seen once. This sample comprised Tregs from blood, obtained before the transplant. These receptors were taken from a human donor who received a combined kidney and bone marrow transplant. The CDR3 runs from the conserved cysteine through the conserved F or W. Each record gives: J gene, V gene, clone size, D gene, CDR3 protein, CDR3 DNA. D genes are given only for firm matches. Size tells how often a clone was seen (once, few, many) or the class of an expanded clone, and some rows leave it out.

j_gene: TRBJ1-3; v_gene: TRBV6-1; abundance: -; d_gene: -; CDR3aa: CASTHSGGSGNTIYF; CDR3nt: TGTGCCAGCACTCATAGTGGGGGCTCTGGAAACACCATATATTTT
j_gene: TRBJ2-6; v_gene: TRBV4-2; abundance: once; d_gene: TRBD2; CDR3aa: CASSQTFSGGVGSGANVLTF; CDR3nt: TGTGCCAGCAGCCAGACCTTTAGCGGGGGGGTAGGCTCTGGGGCCAACGTCCTGACTTTC
j_gene: TRBJ2-7; v_gene: TRBV10-3; abundance: once; d_gene: -; CDR3aa: CAISEAGKTYEQYF; CDR3nt: TGTGCCATCAGTGAGGCAGGGAAGACCTACGAGCAGTACTTC
j_gene: TRBJ2-3; v_gene: TRBV4-2; abundance: -; d_gene: TRBD2; CDR3aa: CASSPGLVPPDTQYF; CDR3nt: TGTGCCAGCAGCCCGGGACTAGTCCCCCCAGATACGCAGTATTTT
j_gene: TRBJ2-7; v_gene: TRBV10-1; abundance: -; d_gene: TRBD1; CDR3aa: CASSSTGTYEQYF; CDR3nt: TGCGCCAGCAGTTCGACAGGGACATACGAGCAGTACTTC
j_gene: TRBJ1-2; v_gene: TRBV18; abundance: -; d_gene: -; CDR3aa: CASSPLEGTYGYTF; CDR3nt: TGTGCCAGCTCACCACTTGAGGGAACCTATGGCTACACCTTC
j_gene: TRBJ1-2; v_gene: TRBV27; abundance: once; d_gene: -; CDR3aa: CASSLWQGHGYTF; CDR3nt: TGTGCCAGCAGTTTATGGCAGGGACATGGCTACACCTTC
j_gene: TRBJ2-7; v_gene: TRBV15; abundance: -; d_gene: -; CDR3aa: CATSRSLTGTSYEQYF; CDR3nt: TGTGCCACCAGCAGATCTTTAACCGGGACTTCCTACGAGCAGTACTTC
j_gene: TRBJ1-6; v_gene: TRBV18; abundance: once; d_gene: -; CDR3aa: CASSPQESYNSPLHF; CDR3nt: TGTGCCAGCTCACCACAGGAGTCCTATAATTCACCCCTCCACTTT
j_gene: TRBJ2-7; v_gene: TRBV6-1; abundance: -; d_gene: -; CDR3aa: CASSEQGPTAPYF; CDR3nt: TGTGCCAGCAGTGAACAGGGGCCTACCGCTCCGTACTTC
j_gene: TRBJ1-4; v_gene: TRBV27; abundance: -; d_gene: -; CDR3aa: CASSLGWQTVFF; CDR3nt: TGTGCCAGCAGTCTAGGGTGGCAAACGGTGTTTTTT
j_gene: TRBJ1-3; v_gene: TRBV5-1; abundance: -; d_gene: TRBD1; CDR3aa: CASSLGDSSGNTIYF; CDR3nt: TGCGCCAGCAGCTTGGGGGACAGCTCTGGAAACACCATATATTTT
j_gene: TRBJ1-5; v_gene: TRBV6-5; abundance: few; d_gene: -; CDR3aa: CASSKTGGAQHF; CDR3nt: TGTGCCAGCTCAAAAACGGGGGGGGCCCAGCATTTT
j_gene: TRBJ1-5; v_gene: TRBV7-2; abundance: -; d_gene: TRBD1; CDR3aa: CASSSGQVRNQPQHF; CDR3nt: TGTGCCAGCAGCTCGGGACAGGTTCGGAATCAGCCCCAGCATTTT
j_gene: TRBJ1-5; v_gene: TRBV21-1; abundance: -; d_gene: -; CDR3aa: CASSKTKKIGNSNQPQHF; CDR3nt: TGTGCCAGCAGCAAAACAAAGAAGATAGGAAATAGCAATCAGCCCCAGCATTTT
j_gene: TRBJ2-1; v_gene: TRBV6-5; abundance: -; d_gene: -; CDR3aa: CASWRLANEQFF; CDR3nt: TGTGCCAGCTGGCGACTTGCCAATGAGCAGTTCTTC
j_gene: TRBJ1-1; v_gene: TRBV5-1; abundance: -; d_gene: -; CDR3aa: CASSTVGGAEAFF; CDR3nt: TGCGCCAGCAGCACCGTAGGGGGTGCTGAAGCTTTCTTT
j_gene: TRBJ1-2; v_gene: TRBV5-1; abundance: -; d_gene: -; CDR3aa: CASSISTETYTF; CDR3nt: TGCGCCAGCAGCATTTCGACAGAAACCTACACCTTC
j_gene: TRBJ1-1; v_gene: TRBV6-5; abundance: -; d_gene: -; CDR3aa: CASSYSGLNTEAFF; CDR3nt: TGTGCCAGCAGTTACTCAGGGCTGAACACTGAAGCTTTCTTT
j_gene: TRBJ1-1; v_gene: TRBV4-1; abundance: -; d_gene: TRBD1; CDR3aa: CASSHQDRGTEAFF; CDR3nt: TGCGCCAGCAGCCACCAAGACAGGGGCACTGAAGCTTTCTTT
j_gene: TRBJ2-3; v_gene: TRBV7-2; abundance: -; d_gene: TRBD2; CDR3aa: CASSPLLAGGNTDTQYF; CDR3nt: TGTGCCAGCAGCCCACTACTAGCGGGAGGGAACACAGATACGCAGTATTTT
j_gene: TRBJ1-1; v_gene: TRBV2; abundance: -; d_gene: TRBD1; CDR3aa: CASRDRGPNTEAFF; CDR3nt: TGTGCCAGCAGGGACAGGGGTCCGAACACTGAAGCTTTCTTT
j_gene: TRBJ1-1; v_gene: TRBV4-1; abundance: once; d_gene: -; CDR3aa: CASSQDRGQNTEAFF; CDR3nt: TGCGCCAGCAGCCAAGATCGCGGGCAGAACACTGAAGCTTTCTTT
j_gene: TRBJ1-2; v_gene: TRBV27; abundance: -; d_gene: TRBD1; CDR3aa: CASSFRGAGGYTF; CDR3nt: TGTGCCAGCAGTTTCAGGGGGGCCGGTGGCTACACCTTC
j_gene: TRBJ1-1; v_gene: TRBV20-1; abundance: -; d_gene: -; CDR3aa: CSAFPRTEAFF; CDR3nt: TGCAGTGCTTTCCCCCGCACTGAAGCTTTCTTT
j_gene: TRBJ2-7; v_gene: TRBV6-5; abundance: -; d_gene: TRBD2; CDR3aa: CASQRLAASYVEQYF; CDR3nt: TGTGCCAGCCAGCGGCTAGCGGCTTCCTACGTGGAGCAGTACTTC
j_gene: TRBJ1-2; v_gene: TRBV6-1; abundance: -; d_gene: -; CDR3aa: CASNKGVGELYGYTF; CDR3nt: TGTGCCAGCAACAAAGGGGTAGGCGAGCTCTATGGCTACACCTTC
j_gene: TRBJ2-1; v_gene: TRBV5-6; abundance: -; d_gene: -; CDR3aa: CASSFGRSYNEQFF; CDR3nt: TGTGCCAGCAGCTTTGGCCGCTCCTACAATGAGCAGTTCTTC
j_gene: TRBJ1-2; v_gene: TRBV7-2; abundance: -; d_gene: -; CDR3aa: CASSSDTNYGYTF; CDR3nt: TGTGCCAGCAGCTCGGACACCAACTATGGCTACACCTTC
j_gene: TRBJ2-3; v_gene: TRBV7-9; abundance: -; d_gene: -; CDR3aa: CASIITRTTVWDTQYF; CDR3nt: TGTGCCAGCATCATAACACGGACCACCGTATGGGATACGCAGTATTTT
j_gene: TRBJ2-2; v_gene: TRBV5-1; abundance: -; d_gene: -; CDR3aa: CASSLTGTNTGELFF; CDR3nt: TGCGCCAGCAGCTTGACAGGGACCAACACCGGGGAGCTGTTTTTT
j_gene: TRBJ2-7; v_gene: TRBV5-1; abundance: -; d_gene: TRBD1; CDR3aa: CASSWRTGDYEQYF; CDR3nt: TGCGCCAGCAGCTGGAGGACAGGAGATTACGAGCAGTACTTC
j_gene: TRBJ2-7; v_gene: TRBV7-9; abundance: once; d_gene: -; CDR3aa: CASSLAGIYEQYF; CDR3nt: TGTGCCAGCAGCTTAGCCGGGATCTACGAGCAGTACTTC
j_gene: TRBJ2-5; v_gene: TRBV19; abundance: -; d_gene: -; CDR3aa: CASSLGQYQETQYF; CDR3nt: TGTGCCAGTAGTCTTGGACAGTACCAAGAGACCCAGTACTTC
j_gene: TRBJ1-1; v_gene: TRBV11-2; abundance: -; d_gene: -; CDR3aa: CASSSWGATEAFF; CDR3nt: TGTGCCAGCAGCTCCTGGGGTGCCACTGAAGCTTTCTTT
j_gene: TRBJ1-2; v_gene: TRBV18; abundance: -; d_gene: TRBD1; CDR3aa: CASSPGADRDYGYTF; CDR3nt: TGTGCCAGCTCACCCGGGGCGGACAGGGACTATGGCTACACCTTC
j_gene: TRBJ2-1; v_gene: TRBV21-1; abundance: -; d_gene: -; CDR3aa: CASSKVGGPYNEQFF; CDR3nt: TGTGCCAGCAGCAAAGTGGGGGGACCCTACAATGAGCAGTTCTTC
j_gene: TRBJ2-5; v_gene: TRBV11-2; abundance: -; d_gene: -; CDR3aa: CASSPIGRQLQETQYF; CDR3nt: TGTGCCAGCAGCCCCATAGGGCGCCAGCTGCAAGAGACCCAGTACTTC
j_gene: TRBJ1-5; v_gene: TRBV29-1; abundance: once; d_gene: TRBD1; CDR3aa: CSVGGQGAGNQPQHF; CDR3nt: TGCAGCGTTGGGGGACAGGGGGCTGGGAATCAGCCCCAGCATTTT
j_gene: TRBJ2-1; v_gene: TRBV5-8; abundance: -; d_gene: -; CDR3aa: CASSLKVEQFF; CDR3nt: TGTGCCAGCAGCTTGAAAGTCGAGCAGTTCTTC
j_gene: TRBJ1-6; v_gene: TRBV7-8; abundance: -; d_gene: -; CDR3aa: CASSLVSDSPLHF; CDR3nt: TGTGCCAGCAGCTTAGTTTCCGATTCACCCCTCCACTTT
j_gene: TRBJ1-2; v_gene: TRBV9; abundance: once; d_gene: -; CDR3aa: CASSPLWEGGNYGYTF; CDR3nt: TGTGCCAGCAGCCCCCTCTGGGAGGGGGGTAACTATGGCTACACCTTC
j_gene: TRBJ1-5; v_gene: TRBV4-1; abundance: -; d_gene: -; CDR3aa: CASSPVWTNNQPQHF; CDR3nt: TGCGCCAGCAGCCCAGTTTGGACAAATAATCAGCCCCAGCATTTT
j_gene: TRBJ2-7; v_gene: TRBV2; abundance: -; d_gene: -; CDR3aa: CASTSAMPEQYF; CDR3nt: TGTGCCAGCACATCGGCCATGCCCGAGCAGTACTTC
j_gene: TRBJ1-2; v_gene: TRBV5-1; abundance: -; d_gene: TRBD1; CDR3aa: CASSSGGTNYGYTF; CDR3nt: TGCGCCAGCAGCTCAGGGGGAACTAACTATGGCTACACCTTC
j_gene: TRBJ2-1; v_gene: TRBV28; abundance: -; d_gene: TRBD2; CDR3aa: CASPPPGLAGGNEQFF; CDR3nt: TGTGCCAGCCCTCCGCCGGGACTAGCGGGAGGCAATGAGCAGTTCTTC
j_gene: TRBJ1-3; v_gene: TRBV4-2; abundance: few; d_gene: -; CDR3aa: CASSQAQGSGNTIYF; CDR3nt: TGTGCCAGCAGCCAGGCCCAGGGTTCAGGAAACACCATATATTTT
j_gene: TRBJ1-2; v_gene: TRBV14; abundance: -; d_gene: -; CDR3aa: CASSQVPSGGYGYTF; CDR3nt: TGTGCCAGCAGCCAAGTACCTTCAGGCGGGTATGGCTACACCTTC
j_gene: TRBJ2-7; v_gene: TRBV4-1; abundance: -; d_gene: TRBD2; CDR3aa: CASALADHGEQYF; CDR3nt: TGCGCCAGCGCACTAGCGGACCACGGCGAGCAGTACTTC
j_gene: TRBJ2-5; v_gene: TRBV27; abundance: -; d_gene: TRBD1; CDR3aa: CASSLFNTGVETQYF; CDR3nt: TGTGCCAGCAGTTTATTCAATACAGGGGTCGAGACCCAGTACTTC
j_gene: TRBJ1-1; v_gene: TRBV5-1; abundance: -; d_gene: -; CDR3aa: CASSSNLNTEAFF; CDR3nt: TGCGCCAGCAGTTCCAATCTAAACACTGAAGCTTTCTTT
j_gene: TRBJ2-7; v_gene: TRBV15; abundance: -; d_gene: -; CDR3aa: CATSEPRGDSSYEQYF; CDR3nt: TGTGCCACCAGCGAACCCAGGGGGGACTCCTCCTACGAGCAGTACTTC
j_gene: TRBJ2-6; v_gene: TRBV19; abundance: -; d_gene: TRBD2; CDR3aa: CASSTQRGFSSGANVLTF; CDR3nt: TGTGCCAGTAGTACGCAGCGGGGCTTTTCCTCTGGGGCCAACGTCCTGACTTTC